This TCR beta chain appears in the sequencing data of a study of cytomegalovirus exposure and HLA in healthy donors. About the study: The roughly 670 first-cohort repertoires shared a platform with the 110 or so validation repertoires, as reported in a later analysis.

Germline loops: CDR1 SGHTA, CDR2 FQGNSA. The CDR3 runs 15 residues. The V end lost 2 bases, the J end lost 2 bases, and 12 bases lay between the germline ends. Study findings and constraints: Altogether, 164 TCR beta chains were recorded as cytomegalovirus-associated. First-cohort TCR clusters tended to co-occur in the roughly 120 validation repertoires, a later analysis found. Reports indicated that the classifier achieved high specificity and sensitivity in diagnosing cytomegalovirus status.

This clone has a handful of counts. The antigen remains undetermined. Only in-frame clones appear in the TCRdb table, and some are missing; sequencing was by immunoSEQ multiplex PCR. The data show 90,000 to 100,000 clones, approximately 95% seen once. The sample was PBMCs. The source is a woman under 40 in good health and CMV-seropositive. J is TRBJ1-2 and V is TRBV7-2, with TRBD1 as a possible D gene (6 bases). The DNA for the CDR3 is TGTGCCAGCAGCTTAACGGAGACAGGAAACTATGGCTACACCTTC. It codes for CASSLTETGNYGYTF.